These 29 T cell receptor beta chains were sequenced from one sample in a study of read filtering for tumor transcriptome and immune sequencing. This library used roughly 430 ng RNA and molecular barcoded adaptors spanning alpha/delta and beta/gamma chains. Using its own MiXCR run on the reads, TCRdb lists one record per CDR3 protein. The top ten hold around 15% of the sample, which has around 60,000 distinct CDR3 sequences, roughly 18% seen once. Sequencing input: a population of CD138-negative cells sorted from bone marrow. These receptors all come from a donor aged 40 or over with multiple myeloma.

Ten or more counts support this clonotype. The chain couples TRBV20-1 to TRBJ2-3; D may be TRBD2 (6 bases). With 4 bases removed from V and 3 bases from J, the gap between germline ends came to 17 bases. Germline V gene data show CDR1 as DFQATT and CDR2 as SNEGSKA (reference sequence). The CDR3 loop spans 15 amino acids. CDR3 coding DNA: TGCAGTGCTACCACGTTAGCGGTTAGTACAGATACGCAGTATTTT. Protein sequence: CSATTLAVSTDTQYF.

Details on this clonotype: A much larger clone differs by one base, so this may be a read error. This chain joins TRBV29-1 and TRBJ2-5; the match to TRBD2 covers 8 bases. Unmatched junction bases numbered 16, after V lost 7 bases and J lost 9 bases. Germline V gene lookup returns CDR1 SQVTM and CDR2 ANQGSEA. The CDR3 sequence is 14 residues long. CDR3 loop: CSAGHGGAGEAQYF. The CDR3 bases are TGCAGCGCCGGGCACGGGGGGGCTGGGGAGGCCCAGTACTTC.

The chain joins TRBV6-1 to TRBJ1-1, with D unresolved. Germline CDR1 is MNHNS and CDR2 is SASEGT. This CDR3 is built from 13 residues. V lost 4 bases, J lost 5 bases, and 11 bases lay in between. CDR3: CASSAPRRTEAFF. As DNA, the CDR3 is TGTGCCAGCAGTGCCCCGCGGCGGACTGAAGCTTTCTTT.

This clonotype was observed many times. This chain joins TRBV7-2 and TRBJ1-1; 9 bases map to TRBD1. Germline CDR1 and CDR2: SGHTA and FQGNSA. The CDR3 consists of 12 residues. Trimming cost V 5 bases and J 11 bases; bases outside gene matches: 6. For the CDR3, the DNA is TGTGCCAGCAGCCGGACAGGGGCTGCCGCTTTCTTT. Amino acids: CASSRTGAAAFF.

The chain recombines TRBV12-5 with TRBJ1-5; D ambiguous. Germline assignment: CDR1 LGHNT and CDR2 FRNRAP. V lost 1 base and J 0 bases, leaving 7 bases between the germline ends. CDR3 length: 15 residues. The CDR3 coding sequence is TGTGCTAGTGGTTTGGACAGAAATAGCAATCAGCCCCAGCATTTT. This gives the protein CASGLDRNSNQPQHF.

As regards this clonotype: One base away lies a much larger clone, so this may be a sequencing read error. The gene calls are TRBV7-3 and TRBJ2-5; the D gene could be TRBD1 or TRBD2 (5 bases each). The CDR3 is made up of 14 amino acids. CDR1 is SGHTA, CDR2 FQGTGA, per germline. The chain's CDR3 is CASSSQGVQETRYF. In DNA, the CDR3 is TGTGCCAGCAGCTCCCAGGGAGTACAAGAGACCCGGTACTTC.

Many counts were recorded for this clonotype. The chain links TRBV29-1 to TRBJ2-7, with D uncertain. V was shortened by 5 bases and J by 0 bases, with 8 bases between the two germline ends. This CDR3 contains 12 residues. From germline, CDR1 is SQVTM and CDR2 ANQGSEA. The CDR3 coding sequence is TGCAGCGTTTTTGCAGACTCCTACGAGCAGTACTTC. This translates into CSVFADSYEQYF.

Many counts were recorded for this clonotype. This CDR3 reads CASSNPSGASREAFF. CDR3 coding DNA: TGTGCCAGTAGTAATCCCTCCGGGGCTAGTCGGGAAGCTTTCTTT. The chain is built from TRBV19 and TRBJ1-1, with D possibly TRBD1 on 5 matching bases. Germline CDR1 and CDR2: LNHDA and SQIVND (reference sequence). The CDR3 consists of 15 residues. V lost 4 bases, J lost 8 bases, and 20 bases lay in between.

This clonotype was counted many times. This chain links TRBV28 with TRBJ2-3; 7 bases are shared with TRBD1. Germline CDR1 reads MDHEN; CDR2 reads SYDVKM. Trimming removed 5 bases from V and 11 bases from J; junction bases left unmatched: 10. This CDR3 spans 13 amino acids. The CDR3 protein is CASSPPGDSGQYF. CDR3 DNA: TGTGCCAGCAGTCCCCCCGGGGACAGTGGGCAGTATTTT. Filled out from reference TRBV28 and TRBJ2-3, the complete variable domain reads DVKVTQSSRYLVKRTGEKVFLECVQDMDHENMFWYRQDPGLGLRLIYFSYDVKMKEKGDIPEGYSVSREKKERFSLILESASTNQTSMYLCASSPPGDSGQYFGPGTRLTVL.

There are many counts of this clonotype. V and J are TRBV7-2 and TRBJ2-5; D not resolved. This CDR3 region has 15 residues. Per germline, CDR1 SGHTA and CDR2 FQGNSA. The V end lost 4 bases, the J end lost 2 bases, and 14 bases lay between the germline ends. CDR3 residues: CASSSSIRRQETQYF. As DNA, the CDR3 is TGTGCCAGCAGCTCCTCCATTCGCAGACAAGAGACCCAGTACTTC.

In this sample, this clonotype turned up many times. The chain joins TRBV12-5 to TRBJ2-5, with TRBD2 as a possible D gene (6 bases). In germline, CDR1 is LGHNT, CDR2 FRNRAP. CDR3 length: 15 amino acids. V was shortened by 7 bases and J by 5 bases, with 20 bases between the two germline ends. The DNA for the CDR3 is TGTGCTAGTGATGGTGGCCGGGGGAATGAGGAGACCCAGTACTTC. Residues: CASDGGRGNEETQYF.

This clonotype has just one count. The germline gene is not matched at one end of the junction; a read error may be the cause. The gene calls are TRBV5-1 and TRBJ2-1, with TRBD1 matching 10 bases. The CDR3 consists of 16 residues. Per the germline V gene, CDR1 is SGHRS and CDR2 is YFSETQ. The CDR3 coding sequence is TGCGCCAGCAACCCCTCTTGGGACAGGGGTTCCAATGAGCAGCCCTTC. Translation gives CASNPSWDRGSNEQPF.

There are many counts of this clonotype. The chain uses TRBV9 and TRBJ2-2, with TRBD1 matching 8 bases. The germline V gene encodes CDR1 SGDLS and CDR2 YYNGEE. V lost 0 bases, J lost 3 bases, and 10 bases stayed unmatched. The CDR3 is made up of 18 amino acids. The CDR3 bases are TGTGCCAGCAGCGTAGCGGTCGGGCAGGGGGCCGACACCGGGGAGCTGTTTTTT. Translation: CASSVAVGQGADTGELFF.

This clonotype was counted many times. The chain combines TRBV20-1 with TRBJ2-3; 8 nucleotides agree with TRBD2. J gave up 3 bases and V 5 bases, and 7 bases lay outside the gene matches. Germline CDR1 reads DFQATT; CDR2 reads SNEGSKA (reference sequence). The CDR3 loop spans 14 amino acids. The CDR3 sequence: CSAGSGGPTDTQYF. The CDR3 region has the DNA TGCAGTGCTGGATCGGGGGGGCCTACAGATACGCAGTATTTT.

This chain joins TRBV9 and TRBJ2-5; D may correspond to TRBD1 or TRBD2 (5 bases each). This CDR3 contains 14 residues. CDR1 and CDR2 from the germline V gene are SGDLS and YYNGEE. Between the trimmed V and J ends, which lost 3 bases and 1 base, there was a span of 10 bases. This chain's CDR3 is CASSEGTAQETQYF. For the CDR3, the DNA is TGTGCCAGCAGCGAGGGGACGGCCCAAGAGACCCAGTACTTC.

The sample holds many counts of this clonotype. The chain employs TRBV5-1 and TRBJ2-5; no clear D gene. V was trimmed by 4 bases and J by 1 base, leaving 11 bases between them. CDR1 is SGHRS, CDR2 YFSETQ, per germline. There are 14 residues in the CDR3. CDR3 residues: CASSTGRSQETQYF. CDR3 DNA sequence: TGCGCCAGCAGCACCGGCCGTTCCCAAGAGACCCAGTACTTC.

This clonotype was observed at least ten times. The chain uses TRBV19 and TRBJ1-5, with 9 nucleotides matching TRBD1. Looked up from germline, CDR1 is LNHDA and CDR2 is SQIVND (reference sequence). V was clipped by 5 bases and J by 8 bases; unmatched bases: 10. This CDR3 is built from 15 residues. CDR3 in DNA: TGTGCCAGTAGTCCGGGACAGGGAAAAGGGGAGCCCCAGCATTTT. Amino acids: CASSPGQGKGEPQHF.

This clonotype has more than one count but fewer than ten. The V gene is TRBV27, the J gene TRBJ2-7; the D gene is possibly TRBD2 (6 bases). The CDR3 runs to 13 residues. V gave up 9 bases and J gave up 0 bases, with 12 bases separating them. Germline assignment: CDR1 MNHEY and CDR2 SMNVEV (reference sequence). The CDR3 region has the DNA TGTGCCAGGCTCAGGGAGGACTCCTACGAGCAGTACTTC. This sequence encodes CARLREDSYEQYF.

This clonotype appeared many times. The J gene is TRBJ2-7, the V gene TRBV29-1; D ambiguous. V lost 0 bases to trimming and J lost 6 bases, with 15 bases between them. The CDR3 loop spans 14 amino acids. Germline CDR1 SQVTM, CDR2 ANQGSEA. The CDR3 is CSVEDTARLAEQYF. The CDR3 coding sequence is TGCAGCGTTGAAGATACGGCCAGGCTGGCCGAGCAGTACTTC.

This clonotype was seen repeatedly, ten times or more. The chain's CDR3 is CASSPGSGGELFF. DNA of the CDR3: TGTGCCAGCAGCCCCGGTTCAGGCGGGGAGCTGTTTTTT. The gene calls are TRBV7-2 and TRBJ2-2; D is unresolved. This CDR3 has 13 amino acids. V shed 5 bases and J shed 7 bases, with 11 bases lying between them. Germline V gives CDR1 SGHTA, CDR2 FQGNSA. The entire variable domain, with the rest obtained from reference TRBV7-2 and TRBJ2-2, is as follows: GAGVSQSPSNKVTEKGKDVELRCDPISGHTALYWYRQSLGQGLEFLIYFQGNSAPDKSGLPSDRFSAERTGGSVSTLTIQRTQQEDSAVYLCASSPGSGGELFFGEGSRLTVL.

This clonotype was counted at least ten times. The rearrangement joins TRBV29-1 to TRBJ2-3, with 15 bases fitting TRBD2. There are 14 residues in the CDR3. V lost 4 bases and J lost 9; bases outside the gene matches: 5. Germline V gene lookup returns CDR1 SQVTM and CDR2 ANQGSEA. The CDR3 coding sequence is TGCAGCGTTGTTGGACTAGCGGGAGGGGGGACGCAGTATTTT. Translation: CSVVGLAGGGTQYF.

About this clonotype: Here the CDR3 omits its conserved ending phenylalanine or tryptophan, so a read error is the likely source. J is TRBJ2-7 and V is TRBV7-9, with D possibly being TRBD1 (6 bases). Germline V gene data show CDR1 as SEHNR and CDR2 as FQNEAQ (reference sequence). The CDR3 loop spans 15 amino acids. Here the CDR3 DNA reads TGTGCCGGCAGCTCCCGCAGGGGTATTCGCTACGAGCAGTACATC. It is translated as CAGSSRRGIRYEQYI.

The genes are TRBV28 and TRBJ2-7; D might be TRBD2 (6 bases). The CDR3 has 11 amino acids. The ends were cut back, 2 bases at V and 7 bases at J, with 6 bases in the middle. Germline V gene data show CDR1 as MDHEN and CDR2 as SYDVKM. CDR3 in DNA: TGTGCCAGCAGTTTAAGCGGGGAGCAGTACTTC. This codes for CASSLSGEQYF.

This clonotype was observed many times. The rearrangement uses TRBV3-1 and TRBJ1-1; no clear D gene. The CDR3 length is 13 residues. Trimming removed 1 base at V and 7 bases at J, with 10 bases between. Per the germline V gene, CDR1 is LGHDT and CDR2 is YNNKEL (reference sequence). This CDR3 is CASSQGAAGEAFF. CDR3 in DNA: TGTGCCAGCAGCCAAGGCGCGGCGGGTGAAGCTTTCTTT.

In this sample, this clonotype turned up a few times. The chain uses TRBV5-1 and TRBJ2-3, with TRBD1 matching 7 bases. The CDR3 has 17 residues. V lost 4 bases and J lost 0; bases outside the gene matches: 11. CDR1 SGHRS and CDR2 YFSETQ come from the germline V gene. The CDR3 coding sequence is TGCGCCAGCAGCCCTTCTGACAGCAGGGGGAGCACAGATACGCAGTATTTT. Translating gives CASSPSDSRGSTDTQYF.

The sample holds many counts of this clonotype. The rearrangement uses TRBV29-1 and TRBJ1-4; possibly TRBD1 for D (5 bases). Germline loops: CDR1 SQVTM, CDR2 ANQGSEA. The CDR3 is 12 amino acids. V dropped 6 bases and J dropped 6 bases, with 11 bases sitting between them. CDR3 sequence reads: CSVRGDDEKLFF. The CDR3 DNA follows: TGCAGCGTGCGGGGGGACGATGAAAAACTGTTTTTT.

Ten or more counts support this clonotype. The V and J genes are TRBV20-1 and TRBJ2-7; 7 nucleotides agree with TRBD1. V was clipped by 6 bases and J by 7 bases; unmatched bases: 6. The CDR3 length is 11 residues. Germline CDR1 and CDR2: DFQATT and SNEGSKA (reference sequence). The CDR3 bases are TGCAGTGCCAAGGGGGCCGGAGAGCAGTACTTC. Protein: CSAKGAGEQYF.

This rearrangement joins TRBV19 to TRBJ2-5; 7 bases are shared with TRBD1. Germline lookup yields CDR1 LNHDA and CDR2 SQIVND (reference sequence). The V segment lost 6 bases and the J segment 5 bases; nucleotides outside the gene matches: 6. The CDR3 runs 13 residues. As DNA, the CDR3 is TGTGCCAGTAGAGGACAGGCCCGGGAGACCCAGTACTTC. Residues: CASRGQARETQYF.

On this clonotype: A read error may be the cause here, since a much bigger clone is one base away. Lacking the conserved final phenylalanine or tryptophan, this CDR3 likely reflects a read error. In nucleotides, the CDR3 is TGCGCCAGCAGCACGGGATCGCGGGGTGAGACCCAGTACTCC. Translated, it gives CASSTGSRGETQYS. The chain uses TRBV5-1 and TRBJ2-5; tentatively, D is TRBD2 (6 bases). Trimming left V 4 bases short and J 5 bases short, with 15 bases between. Per the germline V gene, CDR1 is SGHRS and CDR2 is YFSETQ. The CDR3 runs to 14 residues.